Below are 9 T cell receptor beta chains sequenced from a single sample in a study of shared clonotypes between healthy human individuals. Clones were read by immunoSEQ multiplex PCR, and TCRdb kept only the in-frame ones, dropping some. Of some 980,000 clones listed, about 80% are singletons. The sequenced sample was memory CD4+ T cells sorted from blood. Subset indicated: CD45RA-negative fraction. The receptors here all came from a man younger than 35 in good health.

This chain joins TRBV19 and TRBJ1-6; TRBD1 matches 7 bases. Germline trimming cut 1 base from V and 14 bases from J; bases unmatched to any gene: 5. In germline, CDR1 is LNHDA, CDR2 SQIVND (reference sequence). The CDR3 loop spans 13 amino acids. Here the CDR3 reads CASSIGQGSTLHF. The CDR3 DNA is TGTGCCAGTAGTATAGGACAGGGAAGCACCCTCCACTTT.

This clone was seen a handful of times. V gene TRBV7-9 combines with J gene TRBJ1-1; perhaps TRBD1 as D (6 bases). CDR3 size: 13 residues. V was trimmed by 8 bases and J by 5 bases, leaving 15 bases between them. In germline, CDR1 is SEHNR, CDR2 FQNEAQ (reference sequence). The CDR3 protein is CASRLTGGTEAFF. The CDR3 DNA reads as TGTGCCAGCCGATTGACAGGCGGGACTGAAGCTTTCTTT.

This clone was seen just once. The V and J genes are TRBV28 and TRBJ2-4; no reliable D call. The CDR3 consists of 14 residues. Looked up from germline, CDR1 is MDHEN and CDR2 is SYDVKM. Deletions cut 4 bases from V and 0 bases from J, with 7 bases between. CDR3 residues: CASSSILAKNIQYF. Written as DNA, the CDR3 is TGTGCCAGCAGTTCTATACTAGCCAAAAACATTCAGTACTTC. The full variable domain, with the rest looked up from reference TRBV28 and TRBJ2-4, is DVKVTQSSRYLVKRTGEKVFLECVQDMDHENMFWYRQDPGLGLRLIYFSYDVKMKEKGDIPEGYSVSREKKERFSLILESASTNQTSMYLCASSSILAKNIQYFGAGTRLSVL.

This chain joins TRBV10-3 and TRBJ2-3; 9 bases line up with TRBD1. Germline lookup yields CDR1 ENHRY and CDR2 SYGVKD. With V trimmed by 5 bases and J by 1 base, 4 bases remained unmatched. CDR3 length: 15 amino acids. CDR3: CAISSRDRGTDTQYF. The CDR3 DNA reads as TGTGCCATCAGTTCCCGGGACAGGGGCACAGATACGCAGTATTTT.

The rearrangement uses TRBV4-1 and TRBJ2-7, with TRBD1 matching 7 bases. V lost 0 bases to trimming and J lost 4 bases; unmatched junction nucleotides: 6. The CDR3 loop spans 15 amino acids. The germline gives CDR1 MGHRA, CDR2 YSYEKL. The CDR3 is CASSQETGAPYEQYF. The CDR3 nucleotides read TGCGCCAGCAGCCAAGAAACAGGGGCCCCTTACGAGCAGTACTTC.

This clone was observed a few times. The chain joins TRBV5-4 to TRBJ1-2, with TRBD1 as a possible D gene (5 bases). V was trimmed by 4 bases and J by 3 bases, leaving 10 bases between them. Germline V gene sequence: CDR1 SGHNT, CDR2 YYREEE (reference sequence). CDR3 size: 13 residues. CDR3 residues: CASSRGQDYGYTF. The CDR3 region has the DNA TGTGCCAGCAGCCGAGGACAAGACTATGGCTACACCTTC.

With respect to this clone: A junction end diverges from the germline sequence, so it may reflect a read error. The rearrangement uses TRBV13 and TRBJ2-1; D possibly corresponds to TRBD1 (5 bases). Germline loops: CDR1 PRHDT, CDR2 FYEKMQ (reference sequence). The CDR3 covers 16 residues. CDR3 region: CASSLGGQGRHNEQFF. CDR3 nucleotides: TGTGCCAGCAGCCTAGGCGGCCAGGGCCGCCACAATGAGCAGTTCTTC.

The rearrangement links TRBV7-6 to TRBJ1-1; D is possibly TRBD1 (6 bases). The CDR3 totals 15 residues. The V gene lost 5 bases and the J gene lost 0 bases, with 13 bases spanning the gap. Germline assignment: CDR1 SGHVS and CDR2 FNYEAQ. As DNA, the CDR3 is TGTGCCAGCAGCCCCCGGCCAGGGGTGAACACTGAAGCTTTCTTT. It translates to CASSPRPGVNTEAFF.

The chain has TRBV7-9 and TRBJ2-3; 9 bases are a match to TRBD1. CDR3 length: 17 amino acids. Germline assignment: CDR1 SEHNR and CDR2 FQNEAQ (reference sequence). Trimming removed 1 base from V and 0 bases from J; junction bases left unmatched: 5. The DNA for the CDR3 is TGTGCCAGCAGCTTAGGGACAGGGGCGACAAGCACAGATACGCAGTATTTT. Translation gives CASSLGTGATSTDTQYF.